Each of the 20 T cell receptor beta chains below was sequenced from the same sample in a study of T cells in Graves' hyperthyroidism and ophthalmopathy (dated by TCRdb to between 2018 and 2020). To prepare the library, multiplex PCR was applied. The sequencer listed for this sample is Illumina HiSeq 2000. The TCR beta CDR3 regions were amplified from the RNA transcripts. For the first round of RT-PCR on the TCR CDR3, the HTBI primer set was used together with the Qiagen OneStep RT-PCR kit. TCRdb applied fastp at Q25 and MiXCR to the public reads, then kept only in-frame beta chains. CDR3 protein duplicates are merged, each entry listing the most common genes and DNA. A total of 650,000 to 700,000 distinct CDR3 sequences appear in this sample, 17% of them only once. The ten largest make up around a sixth of the sample. Sequenced input: blood. The receptors here all came from a man aged 50 to 59 with Graves' hyperthyroidism.

This clonotype was detected a few times. The chain combines TRBV18 with TRBJ2-5; TRBD2 agrees at 13 bases. Germline trimming cut 3 bases from V and 5 bases from J; bases unmatched to any gene: 6. Germline assignment: CDR1 KGHSH and CDR2 LQKENI. The CDR3 is 16 amino acids. The CDR3 DNA sequence: TGTGCCAGCTCACCCTGGGGACTAGCGGGGACGGAGACCCAGTACTTC. This sequence encodes CASSPWGLAGTETQYF.

This clonotype was detected ten times or more. The J gene is TRBJ2-3, the V gene TRBV2; TRBD1 aligns across 9 bases. With V trimmed by 7 bases and J by 1 base, 6 bases remained unmatched. The CDR3 spans 15 residues. Germline CDR1 reads SNHLY; CDR2 reads FYNNEI. CDR3 nucleotide sequence: TGTGCCAGCATTCGACAGGGGGTTGGCACAGATACGCAGTATTTT. Amino acid sequence: CASIRQGVGTDTQYF.

This clonotype came up many times. The J gene is TRBJ2-5, the V gene TRBV29-1; tentative D call: TRBD2 (7 bases). The CDR3 covers 13 residues. Germline CDR1 is SQVTM and CDR2 is ANQGSEA. Trimming cost V 7 bases and J 7 bases, with 19 bases left between them. CDR3 coding DNA: TGCAGCGCCCTGGGCGGGGGCACGGGGACCCAGTACTTC. Its protein product is CSALGGGTGTQYF. The full variable domain, rest sourced from reference TRBV29-1 and TRBJ2-5, is SAVISQKPSRDICQRGTSLTIQCQVDSQVTMMFWYRQQPGQSLTLIATANQGSEATYESGFVIDKFPISRPNLTFSTLTVSNMSPEDSSIYLCSALGGGTGTQYFGPGTRLLVL.

This clonotype was recorded many times. This chain connects TRBV6-5 to TRBJ2-5; 8 bases are shared with TRBD2. Per the germline V gene, CDR1 is MNHEY and CDR2 is SVGAGI. V lost 2 bases and J lost 5; bases outside the gene matches: 7. The CDR3 extends over 15 amino acids. In nucleotides, the CDR3 is TGTGCCAGCAGTTACGGGGGGACTAGTAGCGAGACCCAGTACTTC. Encoded protein: CASSYGGTSSETQYF.

This clonotype has a handful of counts. The chain has TRBV2 and TRBJ2-7; a weak D match, TRBD2 (6 bases). V shed 6 bases and J shed 3 bases, with 9 bases lying between them. This CDR3 comprises 12 residues. Germline V gene data show CDR1 as SNHLY and CDR2 as FYNNEI. The DNA for the CDR3 is TGTGCCAGCAGGGTGACTAGCTACGAGCAGTACTTC. Translating it yields CASRVTSYEQYF.

This clonotype was counted at least ten times. The chain couples TRBV11-2 to TRBJ1-2; D gene ambiguous. Per germline, CDR1 SGHAT and CDR2 FQNNGV. V was trimmed by 7 bases and J by 4 bases, leaving 13 bases between them. The CDR3 has 13 amino acids. In DNA form, the CDR3 reads TGTGCCAGCACCACCCTCGGGTTCTATGGCTACACCTTC. This gives the protein CASTTLGFYGYTF.

This clonotype was seen only a few times. This sequence joins TRBV4-1 and TRBJ1-4, with D possibly TRBD1 on 5 matching bases. This CDR3 has 14 amino acids. Per germline, CDR1 MGHRA and CDR2 YSYEKL. V lost 3 bases and J 8 bases, leaving 13 bases between the germline ends. The CDR3 reads CASSHTGSNEKLFF. Here the CDR3 DNA reads TGCGCCAGCAGCCACACAGGAAGTAACGAAAAACTGTTTTTT.

Ten or more counts support this clonotype. The rearrangement joins TRBV2 to TRBJ2-7; possibly TRBD1 or TRBD2 for D (5 bases each). This CDR3 is built from 12 residues. Germline CDR1 SNHLY, CDR2 FYNNEI. V shed 7 bases and J shed 5 bases, with 12 bases lying between them. CDR3 residues: CASNQGVNEQYF. The CDR3, as DNA: TGTGCCAGCAATCAGGGAGTCAACGAGCAGTACTTC.

The V and J genes are TRBV20-1 and TRBJ2-5, with D perhaps assigned TRBD1 or TRBD2 (5 bases each). The CDR3 totals 13 residues. The V end was cut by 0 bases, the J end by 9 bases, with 14 bases between. The germline V gene has CDR1 DFQATT and CDR2 SNEGSKA (reference sequence). The CDR3, as DNA: TGCAGTGCTAGAGATGGGACCTCGTGGGCCCAGTACTTC. Its protein is CSARDGTSWAQYF.

The V gene is TRBV14, the J gene TRBJ2-3, with D perhaps TRBD1 or TRBD2 (6 bases each). This CDR3 region has 18 residues. Trimming removed 3 bases from V and 6 bases from J, with 25 bases in between. The germline CDR1 and CDR2 sequences are SGHDN and FVKESK. The CDR3 region is CASSHPLGRTGAADTQYF. DNA of the CDR3: TGTGCCAGCAGCCACCCCCTCGGACGGACGGGGGCTGCGGATACGCAGTATTTT.

The table lists this clonotype with a few counts. The genes are TRBV7-9 and TRBJ1-2; D is possibly TRBD1 (6 bases). The V and J ends lost 5 bases and 5 bases respectively, with 15 bases between them. The CDR3 is made up of 14 amino acids. Looked up from germline, CDR1 is SEHNR and CDR2 is FQNEAQ (reference sequence). CDR3 nucleotides: TGTGCCAGCAGCATAGGGGGTGCGCGGTATGGCTACACCTTC. This sequence encodes CASSIGGARYGYTF.

This clonotype was picked up many times. The chain couples TRBV11-2 to TRBJ2-5, with a weak D call TRBD2 (6 bases). Germline CDR1 reads SGHAT; CDR2 reads FQNNGV. Trimming took 1 base from V and 4 from J, leaving 13 bases between them. This CDR3 region has 15 residues. This CDR3 is CASSLGRAIGETQYF. CDR3 DNA sequence: TGTGCCAGCAGCTTAGGGAGGGCCATAGGAGAGACCCAGTACTTC.

This clonotype was counted ten times or more. This chain links TRBV10-3 with TRBJ2-5; 8 nucleotides agree with TRBD1. The ends lost 6 bases at V and 5 bases at J; junction bases unmatched: 8. Germline values: CDR1 ENHRY, CDR2 SYGVKD. The CDR3 is 14 amino acids. The CDR3 region has the DNA TGTGCCATCAGGGCCCAGGGGGCCGAGGAGACCCAGTACTTC. It codes for CAIRAQGAEETQYF.

This rearrangement joins TRBV30 to TRBJ2-7; D is unresolved. The germline CDR1 and CDR2 sequences are GTSNPN and SVGIG (reference sequence). The V end was cut by 0 bases, the J end by 7 bases, with 13 bases between. CDR3 length: 13 amino acids. CDR3 bases: TGTGCCTGGAGTGTACTATTAGCTTATGAGCAGTACTTC. Translation gives CAWSVLLAYEQYF.

This clonotype was counted many times. V gene TRBV28 combines with J gene TRBJ2-5; 10 nucleotides match TRBD1. The CDR3 has 14 residues. The V and J ends lost 7 bases and 1 base, in that order; junction bases with no gene match: 3. Germline CDR1 MDHEN, CDR2 SYDVKM. Here the CDR3 DNA reads TGTGCCAGCACTCGGACAGGGGGCCAAGAGACCCAGTACTTC. Translated: CASTRTGGQETQYF.

About this clonotype itself: An end of the junction does not agree with germline; a read error may underlie this. The chain employs TRBV5-1 and TRBJ2-3, with TRBD2 matching 9 bases. CDR3 length: 15 residues. Germline assignment: CDR1 SGHRS and CDR2 YFSETQ. The CDR3 is CASSLTSGSTDTQCF. As DNA, the CDR3 is TGCGCCAGCAGCCTGACTAGCGGTAGCACAGATACGCAGTGTTTT.

Ten or more counts support this clonotype. This chain connects TRBV7-6 to TRBJ1-5, with D possibly matching TRBD1 (6 bases). Trimming stripped 0 bases from V and 6 bases from J, with 9 bases between. CDR3 length: 14 amino acids. CDR1 and CDR2 (germline): SGHVS, FNYEAQ. The CDR3 spells CASSLAGAAQPQHF. CDR3 DNA sequence: TGTGCCAGCAGCTTAGCGGGGGCAGCTCAGCCCCAGCATTTT. Filled out from reference TRBV7-6 and TRBJ1-5, the complete variable domain reads GAGVSQSPRYKVTKRGQDVALRCDPISGHVSLYWYRQALGQGPEFLTYFNYEAQQDKSGLPNDRFSAERPEGSISTLTIQRTEQRDSAMYRCASSLAGAAQPQHFGDGTRLSIL.

V is TRBV5-1 and J is TRBJ2-1; the D gene is possibly TRBD2 (6 bases). The CDR3 has 15 amino acids. V lost 6 bases, J lost 2 bases, and 15 bases lay in between. CDR1 is SGHRS, CDR2 YFSETQ, per germline. The CDR3 DNA sequence: TGCGCCAGCACCAACCCGGGAGAAGCCTACAATGAGCAGTTCTTC. Translating gives CASTNPGEAYNEQFF.

This sequence joins TRBV27 and TRBJ1-5; D ambiguous. Germline assignment: CDR1 MNHEY and CDR2 SMNVEV (reference sequence). The CDR3 extends over 17 amino acids. V lost 4 bases and J 2 bases, leaving 18 bases between the germline ends. CDR3 in amino acids: CASSSILGIIGNQPQHF. DNA of the CDR3: TGTGCCAGCAGTTCCATTCTCGGAATAATTGGCAATCAGCCCCAGCATTTT.

This clonotype was seen ten or more times. V gene TRBV6-2 or TRBV6-3 combines with J gene TRBJ2-6; 7 nucleotides match TRBD1. CDR1 and CDR2 from the germline V gene are MNHEY and SVGEGT. Trimming removed 5 bases from V and 5 bases from J; junction bases left unmatched: 12. This CDR3 spans 17 amino acids. In nucleotides, the CDR3 is TGTGCCAGCAGTCAACGACCCACAGGGGCCTGGGCCAACGTCCTGACTTTC. Its translation: CASSQRPTGAWANVLTF.